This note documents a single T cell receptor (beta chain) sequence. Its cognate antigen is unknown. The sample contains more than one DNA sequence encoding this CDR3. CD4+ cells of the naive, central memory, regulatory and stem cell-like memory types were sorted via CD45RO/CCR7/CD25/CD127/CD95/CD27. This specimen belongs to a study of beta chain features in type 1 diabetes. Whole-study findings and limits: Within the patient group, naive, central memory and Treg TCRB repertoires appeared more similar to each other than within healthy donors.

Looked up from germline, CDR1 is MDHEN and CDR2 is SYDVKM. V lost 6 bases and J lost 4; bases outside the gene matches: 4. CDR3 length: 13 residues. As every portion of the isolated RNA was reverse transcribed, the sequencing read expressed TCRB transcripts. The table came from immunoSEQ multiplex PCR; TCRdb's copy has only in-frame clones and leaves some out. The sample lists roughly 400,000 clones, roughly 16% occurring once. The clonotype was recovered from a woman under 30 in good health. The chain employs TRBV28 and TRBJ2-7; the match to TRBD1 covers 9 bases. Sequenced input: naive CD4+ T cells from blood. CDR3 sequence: CASRSGQGYEQYF. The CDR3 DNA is TGTGCCAGCAGATCGGGACAGGGTTACGAGCAGTACTTC. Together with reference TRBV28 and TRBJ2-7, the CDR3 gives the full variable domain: DVKVTQSSRYLVKRTGEKVFLECVQDMDHENMFWYRQDPGLGLRLIYFSYDVKMKEKGDIPEGYSVSREKKERFSLILESASTNQTSMYLCASRSGQGYEQYFGPGTRLTVT.